The entry below gives a single TCR beta chain sequence along with its context. This receptor's antigen is unknown. The input lacks base qualities; no much larger clone sits a single base away. TCRbeta CDR3 regions were amplified from genomic DNA using the immunoSEQ Assay, a bias-controlled multiplex PCR. The original methods were these. The number of nucleated cells in each sample was estimated by amplification of reference gene primers within the assay. To quantify the absolute abundance of each unique TCRbeta CDR3 rearrangement, sequence reads were collapsed and filtered. Productive Simpson clonality was computed per sample as the square root of Simpson's diversity index over productive rearrangements. TCRdb provides this immuneACCESS table in a form limited to in-frame rearrangements. Some clones are lacking; in checked studies, under half of them reflect an unresolved V gene, and why the rest are absent is not known. V, J and clone size reflect that table, while D and trimming were determined from the DNA. Across this sample there are nearly 110,000 clones, with 70% to 90% seen only once. The ten largest account for under 7% of the sample.

This sample was taken from a study of blood T cell repertoires in COVID-19 (dated by TCRdb to the early 2020s). Context from the whole study: Collaborator samples came from the United States, Italy and Spain and covered acute and convalescent phases of COVID-19. The prospective study material was composed of cDNA or gDNA derived from T cells, B-cell-depleted T cells, or PBMCs. The dataset comprised deeply sampled blood TCRbeta repertoires from subjects exposed to, actively infected with, or recovered from COVID-19. The repertoires were released in a freely available public database intended as a resource for research on the immune response to SARS-CoV-2. Samples were obtained from the ongoing ImmuneRACE study (first 160 participants) and from 1,000 to 1,500 subjects provided by 6 global collaborators. Nearly every sample came with metadata listing a de-identified subject ID, COVID-19 status, age in years and sex. Where HLA class I and class II types were available, the types were taken from metadata supplied by the sample provider, not from assay-based typing. On the study overall, not on this receptor specifically: How much clinical and demographic metadata was included differed by source and by participant, and the metadata was provided uncurated.

The collaborating institutions used their own protocols to collect whole blood in K2EDTA tubes. Collaborator samples were shipped for TCRbeta analysis as frozen whole blood, isolated PBMCs, or DNA extracted from either sample type. The sequenced material came from peripheral blood. The clonotype comes from a man aged 45-65 years with active or convalescent COVID-19.

The CDR3 sequence is CSGDRGSEAFF. The nucleotide sequence is given as TGCAGCGGTGACAGGGGGAGTGAAGCTTTCTTT. The chain is made from TRBV29-1 and TRBJ1-1, with 9 bases aligning to TRBD1. The cysteine opens and the phenylalanine closes a CDR3 of 11 amino acids. The DNA shown is the 33-base CDR3, in frame from base 1. CDR1 and CDR2, looked up from the germline V gene, are SQVTM and ANQGSEA. V ends up 7 bases short and J 7 bases short, with an unmatched junction base count of 4.